What follows is one TCR beta chain and its context. This sample is part of a study of blood T cell repertoires in COVID-19. Study background: Both acute and convalescent COVID-19 samples were obtained from the United States, Italy and Spain.

The CDR3 runs 13 residues. Germline-derived CDR1 and CDR2 are SGHNT and YYREEE (reference sequence). Per the study methods: Cell counts per sample came from amplifying reference gene primers. Profiled with immunoSEQ multiplex PCR; TCRdb holds only in-frame clones, not every one. The V and J calls and clone size come from that table; D and trimming were worked out from the DNA. The sample includes roughly 200,000 clones, about 81% of them seen just once. This TCR derives from a woman aged 80 or older with COVID-19, enrolled during active disease. The rearrangement uses TRBV5-4 and TRBJ2-7; 12 positions match TRBD1. The sequencing sample was made of peripheral blood. CDR3 sequence (DNA): TGTGCGAGTTCGGGACAGGGGGCTGGAGAGCAGTACTTC. This encodes CASSGQGAGEQYF.